These T cell receptor beta chains were read from a single sample in a study of control samples from healthy donors and cancer patients. Generated by immunoSEQ multiplex PCR, the TCRdb table keeps only in-frame clones and is missing some. The sample has over 110,000 clones; more than 90% are singletons. Sequenced: blood. These receptors all stem from a man aged 30 to 45 in good health. Each CDR3 is given with its conserved first and last residue. The D gene is left open where the match is weak. Clone size is stated in some rows and not others, as once, few, many or a class when expanded.

v_call	d_call	j_call	clone_size	cdr3_aa	cdr3_nt
TRBV5-5	TRBD2	TRBJ2-1	-	CASSWVAGGSYNEQFF	TGTGCCAGCAGCTGGGTCGCGGGAGGATCCTACAATGAGCAGTTCTTC
TRBV12-3/TRBV12-4	TRBD2	TRBJ2-7	-	CASSLAGGWEQYF	TGTGCCAGCAGCTTAGCGGGAGGCTGGGAGCAGTACTTC
TRBV28	TRBD1	TRBJ2-7	once	CATLVQTGIHEQYF	TGTGCCACCTTGGTCCAGACAGGGATCCACGAGCAGTACTTC
TRBV10-3	TRBD1	TRBJ2-5	-	CAISEGQGRVGTQYF	TGTGCCATCAGTGAAGGACAGGGGAGGGTGGGGACCCAGTACTTC
TRBV12-3/TRBV12-4	TRBD1	TRBJ1-2	-	CASTLDRGYGYTF	TGTGCCAGCACCCTGGACAGGGGTTATGGCTACACCTTC
TRBV5-1	-	TRBJ2-5	-	CASSLRPSENQETQYF	TGCGCCAGCAGCTTGAGGCCTAGCGAAAACCAAGAGACCCAGTACTTC
TRBV5-5	TRBD1	TRBJ1-2	-	CASSLQGAVYGYTF	TGTGCCAGCAGCTTACAGGGGGCTGTCTATGGCTACACCTTC
TRBV28	-	TRBJ1-5	-	CASSLGPILSNQPQHF	TGTGCCAGCAGTTTAGGGCCGATACTTAGCAATCAGCCCCAGCATTTT
TRBV28	TRBD1	TRBJ1-5	-	CASGSGTGVYQPQHF	TGTGCCAGCGGCTCCGGGACAGGGGTCTATCAGCCCCAGCATTTT
TRBV6-5	-	TRBJ1-4	-	CASRRATNEKLFF	TGTGCCAGCCGTCGGGCAACTAATGAAAAACTGTTTTTT
TRBV27	-	TRBJ1-1	-	CASSFGQNTEAFF	TGTGCCAGCAGTTTTGGGCAAAACACTGAAGCTTTCTTT
TRBV9	TRBD2	TRBJ2-5	-	CASSVSTGTSQETQYF	TGTGCCAGCAGCGTCTCCACAGGGACTAGCCAAGAGACCCAGTACTTC
TRBV2	-	TRBJ1-6	-	CASRPTENSYNSPLHF	TGTGCCAGCAGGCCGACAGAGAACTCCTATAATTCACCCCTCCACTTT
TRBV30	TRBD2	TRBJ2-7	-	CAWKPAGGRNEQYF	TGTGCCTGGAAACCAGCGGGAGGGAGGAACGAGCAGTACTTC
TRBV18	-	TRBJ2-1	-	CASSPIARTELLSSYNEQFF	TGTGCCAGCTCACCGATAGCTCGTACCGAGCTCCTGTCGTCCTACAATGAGCAGTTCTTC
TRBV9	-	TRBJ2-3	-	CASSVGGGSTDTQYF	TGTGCCAGCAGCGTAGGTGGCGGAAGCACAGATACGCAGTATTTT
TRBV14	-	TRBJ1-3	few	CASSGVRRGAGNTIYF	TGTGCCAGCAGCGGGGTACGGAGAGGCGCTGGAAACACCATATATTTT
TRBV3-1/TRBV3-2	TRBD1	TRBJ1-3	-	CASSPSPGQASGNTIYF	TGTGCCAGCAGTCCTTCTCCGGGACAGGCCTCTGGAAACACCATATATTTT
TRBV27	TRBD2	TRBJ2-7	-	CASSSGLAGFYEQYF	TGTGCCAGCAGTTCGGGACTAGCGGGATTCTACGAGCAGTACTTC
TRBV19	-	TRBJ2-5	-	CASSIAHRKTQYF	TGTGCCAGTAGTATCGCACACCGAAAGACCCAGTACTTC
TRBV11-2	-	TRBJ2-7	-	CASSESSREQYF	TGTGCCAGCAGCGAAAGCTCCAGGGAGCAGTACTTC
TRBV11-2	-	TRBJ2-7	-	CASSLGESGGGYYEQYF	TGTGCCAGCAGCTTAGGCGAGAGTGGAGGGGGCTACTACGAGCAGTACTTC
TRBV6-5	-	TRBJ2-5	-	CASTNGQETQYF	TGTGCCAGCACTAACGGACAAGAGACCCAGTACTTC